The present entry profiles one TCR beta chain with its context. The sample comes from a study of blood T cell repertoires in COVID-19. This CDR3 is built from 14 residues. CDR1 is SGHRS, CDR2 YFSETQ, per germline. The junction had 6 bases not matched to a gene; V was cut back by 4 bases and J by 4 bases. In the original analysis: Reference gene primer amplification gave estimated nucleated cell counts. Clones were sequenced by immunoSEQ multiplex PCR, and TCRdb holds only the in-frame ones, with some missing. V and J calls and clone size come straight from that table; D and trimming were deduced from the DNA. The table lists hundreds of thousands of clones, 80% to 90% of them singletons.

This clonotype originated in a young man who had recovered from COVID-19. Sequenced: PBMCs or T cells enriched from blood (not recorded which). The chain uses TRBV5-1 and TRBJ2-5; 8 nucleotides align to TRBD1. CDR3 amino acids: CASSQQGGGETQYF. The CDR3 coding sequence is TGCGCCAGCAGCCAACAGGGGGGAGGAGAGACCCAGTACTTC.